There are many counts of the clone carrying this T cell receptor (beta chain). Synthesis of cDNA was performed by 5'RACE using 10-nucleotide random UMIs. TCRdb processed the 5' RACE reads anew with MiXCR; each CDR3 protein has one entry. The sample has about 46,000 distinct CDR3 sequences, approximately 3% seen once. The source of the sample is a study of neurological immune-mediated disorders. The receptor was isolated from a woman between 45 and 60 years old with multiple sclerosis. The specimen was PBMCs.

The DNA for the CDR3 is TGTGCCAGCAGTTTATTTGCCCCCAACTATGGCTACACCTTC. As protein: CASSLFAPNYGYTF. The chain has TRBV12-3 or TRBV12-4 and TRBJ1-2; no definite D call. The CDR3 loop spans 14 amino acids. V lost 2 bases and J 2 bases, leaving 9 bases between the germline ends.